One and the same sample provided the 28 T cell receptor beta chains below, sequenced in a study of blood T cells in healthy people across ages (dated by TCRdb to between 2015 and 2016). Receptor libraries were prepared by 5' RACE. Sequencing was carried out with an Illumina HiSeq 2500. A second PCR of roughly 7 to 11 cycles was performed with a sample-barcoded 5' primer and a J-beta primer mix. The public reads were reprocessed in TCRdb via fastp at Q25 and MiXCR, keeping in-frame beta chains. Entries that share a CDR3 protein sequence are merged under the most common genes and DNA. The sample table lists around 1.7 million distinct CDR3 sequences, roughly 28% of them with a count of one. Roughly 8% of the sample lies in the top ten. The sample consisted of blood. Source of these receptors: a woman younger than 45 in good health.

Remarks on this clonotype: A much larger clonotype is one base distant, so this may be a read error. This CDR3 is missing its conserved last phenylalanine or tryptophan, likely due to a read error. The V gene is TRBV7-9, the J gene TRBJ2-7; D is perhaps TRBD2 (5 bases). V lost 1 base and J lost 3, with 7 bases in between. The V gene's germline CDR1 is SEHNR and CDR2 FQNEAQ (reference sequence). The CDR3 extends over 13 amino acids. CDR3 sequence reads: CASSLVGVYEQYI. In nucleotides, the CDR3 is TGTGCCAGCAGCTTAGTCGGGGTCTACGAGCAGTACATC.

This clonotype showed up just a few times. The rearrangement uses TRBV7-9 and TRBJ1-5, with D hard to call. There are 14 residues in the CDR3. V was cut by 5 bases and J by 4 bases, with 12 bases left in between. CDR1 is SEHNR, CDR2 FQNEAQ, per germline (reference sequence). CDR3: CASSPASINQPQHF. The CDR3 DNA reads as TGTGCCAGCAGCCCAGCGAGTATTAATCAGCCCCAGCATTTT.

In this sample, this clonotype turned up many times. The chain carries TRBV12-3 or TRBV12-4 and TRBJ1-4; D ambiguous. With 1 base removed from V and 4 bases from J, the gap between germline ends came to 7 bases. The CDR3 totals 14 residues. Here the CDR3 DNA reads TGTGCCAGCAGTTTAGTTCTGCGTAATGAAAAACTGTTTTTT. This codes for CASSLVLRNEKLFF.

This clonotype showed up just a few times. One end of the junction does not line up with germline, which may come from a read error. The chain carries TRBV7-2 and TRBJ2-7; no firm D call. Looked up from germline, CDR1 is SGHTA and CDR2 is FQGNSA. This CDR3 has 15 amino acids. Here the CDR3 DNA reads TGCGCCAGCAGCTTAGAGGTGTGGGCCCCCTACGAGCAGTACTTC. The encoded protein is CASSLEVWAPYEQYF. Looking up the rest from reference TRBV7-2 and TRBJ2-7 gives the full variable domain: GAGVSQSPSNKVTEKGKDVELRCDPISGHTALYWYRQSLGQGLEFLIYFQGNSAPDKSGLPSDRFSAERTGGSVSTLTIQRTQQEDSAVYLCASSLEVWAPYEQYFGPGTRLTVT.

This clonotype was counted between two and nine times. The chain couples TRBV10-3 to TRBJ2-7, with TRBD2 identical over 9 bases. The CDR3 has 15 residues. Unmatched junction bases numbered 8, after V lost 2 bases and J lost 6 bases. Germline CDR1 ENHRY, CDR2 SYGVKD. CDR3 amino acids: CAISEGAGGPGEQYF. The CDR3 DNA is TGTGCCATCAGTGAGGGGGCGGGAGGGCCTGGCGAGCAGTACTTC.

As concerns this clonotype: A read error may be the cause here, since a much bigger clone is one base away. The J gene is TRBJ2-6, the V gene TRBV4-3; TRBD1 matches at 7 bases. Germline V gives CDR1 LGHNA, CDR2 YSLEER. The CDR3 loop spans 16 amino acids. CDR3 in DNA: TGCGCCAGCAGCCCCCAGGACAGGTCTGGGGCCAGCGTCCTGACTTTC. Translation gives CASSPQDRSGASVLTF.

The count of this clonotype is one. This chain uses TRBV5-1 with TRBJ2-1, with no clear D. The V end lost 0 bases, the J end lost 4 bases, and 14 bases lay between the germline ends. The germline V gene encodes CDR1 SGHRS and CDR2 YFSETQ. The CDR3 contains 16 residues. The CDR3, as DNA: TGCGCCAGCAGCTTGGCGGGTGGAGCTTCGTACAATGAGCAGTTCTTC. It is translated as CASSLAGGASYNEQFF.

This clonotype was counted ten times or more. This chain joins TRBV4-1 and TRBJ2-1, with 10 bases matching TRBD1. The CDR3 consists of 15 residues. Germline CDR1 reads MGHRA; CDR2 reads YSYEKL. Trimming removed 3 bases from V and 12 bases from J; junction bases left unmatched: 11. The CDR3 is CASSHAARQGARQFF. The CDR3 DNA sequence: TGCGCCAGCAGCCACGCAGCGAGACAGGGGGCTCGGCAGTTCTTC.

This clonotype was picked up a small number of times. V usage is TRBV28 and J usage is TRBJ2-3; 11 nucleotides line up with TRBD2. The V segment lost 1 base and the J segment 3 bases; nucleotides outside the gene matches: 6. Germline V CDR1 and CDR2: MDHEN, SYDVKM. This CDR3 comprises 17 residues. CDR3 sequence (DNA): TGTGCCAGCAGTTTATATGCTAGCGGGAGGAGAACAGATACGCAGTATTTT. It is translated as CASSLYASGRRTDTQYF.

Many counts were recorded for this clonotype. The V gene is TRBV6-5, the J gene TRBJ2-7, with D perhaps matching TRBD2 (5 bases). Between the trimmed V and J ends, which lost 2 bases and 6 bases, there was a span of 11 bases. Germline V gene lookup returns CDR1 MNHEY and CDR2 SVGAGI. The CDR3 contains 13 residues. The DNA of the CDR3 is TGTGCCAGCAGTTACGGGAGCTTCGCCGAGCAGTACTTC. Amino acids: CASSYGSFAEQYF.

This clonotype was seen more than once but under ten times. This rearrangement joins TRBV11-2 to TRBJ2-7, with a weak D call TRBD2 (6 bases). Looked up from germline, CDR1 is SGHAT and CDR2 is FQNNGV. CDR3 length equals 13 residues. The V gene lost 8 bases and the J gene lost 7 bases, with 18 bases spanning the gap. The CDR3 DNA reads TGTGCCAGCGGAGCTGTACGGGGAGGTGAGCAGTACTTC. The encoded protein is CASGAVRGGEQYF.

V gene TRBV2 combines with J gene TRBJ2-1, with D unclear. The V end lost 6 bases, the J end lost 3 bases, and 9 bases lay between the germline ends. Germline V gives CDR1 SNHLY, CDR2 FYNNEI. The CDR3 extends over 13 amino acids. Here the CDR3 DNA reads TGTGCCAGCAGAGTTCTCGGCTACAATGAGCAGTTCTTC. Amino acids: CASRVLGYNEQFF.

The chain employs TRBV16 and TRBJ2-4; D gene ambiguous. The CDR3 runs 14 residues. The V and J ends lost 3 bases and 8 bases respectively, with 14 bases between them. CDR1 KGHSY and CDR2 FQNENV come from the germline V gene. Here the CDR3 reads CASSQDPEWDIQYF. The CDR3 nucleotides are TGTGCCAGCAGCCAGGACCCCGAGTGGGACATTCAGTACTTC.

The V gene is TRBV12-5, the J gene TRBJ1-1; D remains ambiguous. Trimming pared 1 base from V and 1 base from J, leaving 4 bases between. CDR1 is LGHNT and CDR2 is FRNRAP in the germline V gene. This CDR3 is built from 13 residues. Here the CDR3 reads CASGLDANTEAFF. CDR3 in DNA: TGTGCTAGTGGTTTGGACGCGAACACTGAAGCTTTCTTT.

This clonotype was detected only a few times. The J gene is TRBJ2-5, the V gene TRBV7-2, with 13 bases fitting TRBD2. Germline CDR1 SGHTA, CDR2 FQGNSA. V dropped 7 bases and J dropped 11; count of bases not matched to a gene: 13. The CDR3 is made up of 15 amino acids. CDR3 nucleotides: TGTGCCAGCACCTGGGGACTAGCGGGATGGGGGGAGCAGTACTTC. It codes for CASTWGLAGWGEQYF.

J is TRBJ2-5 and V is TRBV20-1; TRBD2 is a possible D gene (6 bases). The length of the CDR3 is 13 residues. CDR1 DFQATT and CDR2 SNEGSKA come from the germline V gene (reference sequence). Trimming stripped 0 bases from V and 5 bases from J, with 10 bases between. CDR3 bases: TGCAGTGCTAGAGATACAGGAGGGGAGACCCAGTACTTC. As protein: CSARDTGGETQYF.

The CDR3 DNA is TGCGCCAGCAGCTTGGGGGGCTTGGATGAAAAACTGTTTTTT. Its protein is CASSLGGLDEKLFF. V and J are TRBV5-1 and TRBJ1-4; TRBD1 might be the D (5 bases). Germline loops: CDR1 SGHRS, CDR2 YFSETQ. V was trimmed by 0 bases and J by 6 bases, leaving 9 bases between them. The CDR3 is 14 residues long.

Only a few counts were recorded for this clonotype. The chain has TRBV5-1 and TRBJ1-1; D uncertain. The CDR3 has 14 amino acids. The ends were cut back, 3 bases at V and 4 bases at J, with 13 bases in the middle. CDR1 is SGHRS, CDR2 YFSETQ, per germline. DNA of the CDR3: TGCGCCAGCAGCTCGGCGAGGGCGAGCACTGAAGCTTTCTTT. Amino acids: CASSSARASTEAFF.

This clonotype is a singleton in its sample. This chain connects TRBV28 to TRBJ2-3, with 11 positions matching TRBD2. The CDR3 contains 16 residues. Germline values: CDR1 MDHEN, CDR2 SYDVKM. The V segment lost 11 bases and the J segment 2 bases; nucleotides outside the gene matches: 12. CDR3 coding DNA: TGTGCCGGCAACGTAGCGGGGGGGTTTAACACAGATACGCAGTATTTT. It translates to CAGNVAGGFNTDTQYF.

The chain has TRBV21-1 and TRBJ1-1. TRBV21-1 is classified as a pseudogene. CDR3 length: 17 residues. The CDR3 DNA reads TGTGCCAGCAGCGAGTTGAGCTGGCTGGGAACGGACACTGAAGCTTTCTTT. It is translated as CASSELSWLGTDTEAFF.

The V gene is TRBV29-1, the J gene TRBJ2-6; D is unclear. Looked up from germline, CDR1 is SQVTM and CDR2 is ANQGSEA. With 7 bases removed from V and 0 bases from J, the gap between germline ends came to 10 bases. The CDR3 consists of 14 residues. The CDR3 nucleotides read TGCAGCGCTATACCGAACTCTGGGGCCAACGTCCTGACTTTC. Protein sequence: CSAIPNSGANVLTF.

This clonotype was detected a few times. This chain connects TRBV6-5 to TRBJ2-5; D might be TRBD1 (6 bases). Germline lookup yields CDR1 MNHEY and CDR2 SVGAGI. V gave up 2 bases and J gave up 4 bases, with 11 bases separating them. The CDR3 contains 14 residues. CDR3 loop: CASSYERGRETQYF. DNA for the CDR3: TGTGCCAGCAGTTACGAAAGGGGGAGAGAGACCCAGTACTTC.

Note on this clonotype: This could be a read error, since a much larger clone is one nucleotide away. This chain joins TRBV29-1 and TRBJ1-2; D remains ambiguous. Trimming cost V 6 bases and J 10 bases, with 15 bases left between them. This CDR3 has 11 amino acids. CDR1 is SQVTM and CDR2 is ANQGSEA in the germline V gene. For the CDR3, the DNA is TGCAGCGTCGCAGCAGGAGAGGACTACACCTTC. This translates into CSVAAGEDYTF.

V gene TRBV28 combines with J gene TRBJ1-2, with 10 bases aligning to TRBD1. The germline gives CDR1 MDHEN, CDR2 SYDVKM. CDR3 length: 15 amino acids. V was pared by 5 bases and J by 7 bases, with 10 bases of the junction left unmatched. The CDR3 reads CASSPTAGTGVGYTF. In DNA, the CDR3 is TGTGCCAGCAGTCCAACCGCCGGGACAGGGGTTGGCTACACCTTC.

This clonotype was detected ten times or more. This chain connects TRBV9 to TRBJ2-3; no firm D call. V was trimmed by 6 bases and J by 10 bases, leaving 18 bases between them. Germline V gene sequence: CDR1 SGDLS, CDR2 YYNGEE. The CDR3 length is 13 residues. The DNA of the CDR3 is TGTGCCAGCAACCCCGACGGTCTCATAGCGCAGTATTTT. Translating it yields CASNPDGLIAQYF.

This clonotype showed up just a few times. V and J are TRBV12-3 or TRBV12-4 and TRBJ1-2; possible D gene TRBD1, 6 bases. This CDR3 spans 16 amino acids. V was cut by 5 bases and J by 4 bases, with 20 bases left in between. The CDR3, as DNA: TGTGCCAGCAGTCAAACTTCAGACGGGGGCCCCTATGGCTACACCTTC. Translating gives CASSQTSDGGPYGYTF.

This clonotype was counted only a few times. V gene TRBV6-1 combines with J gene TRBJ1-2; 7 positions match TRBD1. This CDR3 comprises 14 residues. Per germline, CDR1 MNHNS and CDR2 SASEGT. With 2 bases clipped from V and 6 bases from J, the junction kept 6 bases outside the gene matches. This CDR3 is CASSEWDRSNGYTF. CDR3 nucleotide sequence: TGTGCCAGCAGTGAATGGGACAGAAGTAATGGCTACACCTTC.

As for this clonotype: A much bigger clone sits one base away, suggesting this may be a read error. The V and J genes are TRBV5-5 and TRBJ2-6; 7 bases line up with TRBD2. This CDR3 is built from 18 residues. Germline lookup yields CDR1 SGHKS and CDR2 YYEKEE (reference sequence). The CDR3 DNA is TGTGCCAGCAGCTTCAGTAGCGGGCAACCCTCTGGGGCCAACATCCTGACTTTC. It translates to CASSFSSGQPSGANILTF.